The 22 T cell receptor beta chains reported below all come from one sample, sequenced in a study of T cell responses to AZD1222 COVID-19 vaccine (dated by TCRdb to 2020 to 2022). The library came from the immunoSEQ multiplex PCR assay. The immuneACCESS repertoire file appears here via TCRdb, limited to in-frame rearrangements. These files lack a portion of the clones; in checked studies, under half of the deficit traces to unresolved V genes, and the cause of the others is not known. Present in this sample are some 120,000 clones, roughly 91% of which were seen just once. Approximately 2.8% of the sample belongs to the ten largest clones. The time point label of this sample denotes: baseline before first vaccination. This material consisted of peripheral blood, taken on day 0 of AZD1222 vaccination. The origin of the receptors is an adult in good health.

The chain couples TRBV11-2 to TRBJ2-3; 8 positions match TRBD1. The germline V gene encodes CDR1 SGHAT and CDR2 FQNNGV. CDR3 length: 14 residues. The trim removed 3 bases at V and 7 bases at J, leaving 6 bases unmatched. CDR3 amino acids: CASSFGQGGYTQYF. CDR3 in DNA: TGTGCCAGCAGCTTCGGACAGGGTGGATATACGCAGTATTTT.

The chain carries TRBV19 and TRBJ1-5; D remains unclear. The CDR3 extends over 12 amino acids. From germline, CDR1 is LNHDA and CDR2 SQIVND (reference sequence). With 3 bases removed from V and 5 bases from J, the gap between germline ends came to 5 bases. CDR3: CASSMGYQPQHF. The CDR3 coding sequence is TGTGCCAGTAGTATGGGATATCAGCCCCAGCATTTT.

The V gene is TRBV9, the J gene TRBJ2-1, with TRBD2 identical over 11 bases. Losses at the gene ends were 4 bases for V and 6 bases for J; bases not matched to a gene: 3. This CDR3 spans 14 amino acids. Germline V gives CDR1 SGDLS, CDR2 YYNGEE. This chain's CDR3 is CASSIGTSGNEQFF. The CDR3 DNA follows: TGTGCCAGCAGCATCGGGACTAGCGGCAATGAGCAGTTCTTC.

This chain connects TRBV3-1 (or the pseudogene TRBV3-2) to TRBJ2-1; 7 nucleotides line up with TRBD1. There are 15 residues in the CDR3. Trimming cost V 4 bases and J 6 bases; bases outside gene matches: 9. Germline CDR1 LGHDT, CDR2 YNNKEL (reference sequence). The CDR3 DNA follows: TGTGCCAGCAGCCTCCCGGCTCGGACAGGCAATGAGCAGTTCTTC. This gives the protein CASSLPARTGNEQFF.

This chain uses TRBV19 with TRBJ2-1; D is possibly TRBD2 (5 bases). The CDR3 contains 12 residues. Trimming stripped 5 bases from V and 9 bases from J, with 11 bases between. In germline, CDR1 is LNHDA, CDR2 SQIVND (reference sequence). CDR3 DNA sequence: TGTGCCAGTAGTCCCCCCGCGGGTGAGCAGTTCTTC. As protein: CASSPPAGEQFF.

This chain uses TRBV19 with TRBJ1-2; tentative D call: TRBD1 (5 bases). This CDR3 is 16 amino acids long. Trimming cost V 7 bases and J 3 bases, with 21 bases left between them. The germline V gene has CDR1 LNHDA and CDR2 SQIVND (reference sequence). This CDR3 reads CASNYGGIRGDYGYTF. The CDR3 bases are TGTGCCAGTAACTATGGGGGAATCCGGGGAGACTATGGCTACACCTTC.

The CDR3 bases are TGTGCCAGCAGCTTGGGCAGTGGGGATACGCAGTATTTT. This encodes CASSLGSGDTQYF. The rearrangement links TRBV7-2 to TRBJ2-3, with D unclear. Germline CDR1 is SGHTA and CDR2 is FQGNSA. The CDR3 runs to 13 residues. V was shortened by 3 bases and J by 6 bases, with 10 bases between the two germline ends.

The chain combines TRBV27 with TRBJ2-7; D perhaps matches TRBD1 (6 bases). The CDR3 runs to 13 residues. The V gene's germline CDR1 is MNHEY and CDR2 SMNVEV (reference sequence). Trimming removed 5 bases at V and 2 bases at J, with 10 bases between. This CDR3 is CASSQGPPYEQYF. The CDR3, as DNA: TGTGCCAGCAGTCAGGGGCCACCCTACGAGCAGTACTTC.

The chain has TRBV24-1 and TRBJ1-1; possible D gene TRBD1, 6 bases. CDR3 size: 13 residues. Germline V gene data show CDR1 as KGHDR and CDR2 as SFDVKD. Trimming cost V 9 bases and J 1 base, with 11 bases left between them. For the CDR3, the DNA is TGTGCCACCGGGGGAGGGGGGAACACTGAAGCTTTCTTT. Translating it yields CATGGGGNTEAFF.

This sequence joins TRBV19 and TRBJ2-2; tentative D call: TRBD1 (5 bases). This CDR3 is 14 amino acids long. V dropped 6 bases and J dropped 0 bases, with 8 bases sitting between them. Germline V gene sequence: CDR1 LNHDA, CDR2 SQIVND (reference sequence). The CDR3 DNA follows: TGTGCCAGTAGGGCAGGGCCGAACACCGGGGAGCTGTTTTTT. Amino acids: CASRAGPNTGELFF.

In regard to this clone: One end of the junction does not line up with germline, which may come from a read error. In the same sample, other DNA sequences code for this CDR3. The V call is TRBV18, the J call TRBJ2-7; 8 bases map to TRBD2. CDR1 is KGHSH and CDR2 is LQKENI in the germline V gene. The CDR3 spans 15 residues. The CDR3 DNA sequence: TGTGCCAGCTCACGGTCTGGCGGGAGGAACTACGAGCAGTATTTC. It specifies CASSRSGGRNYEQYF.

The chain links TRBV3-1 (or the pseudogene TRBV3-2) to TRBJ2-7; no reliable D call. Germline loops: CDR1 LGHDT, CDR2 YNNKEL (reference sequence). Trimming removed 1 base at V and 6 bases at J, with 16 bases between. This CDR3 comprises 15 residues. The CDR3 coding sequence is TGTGCCAGCAGCCAAGGAACCCAGGCCAGGCTCGAGCAGTACTTC. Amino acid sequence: CASSQGTQARLEQYF.

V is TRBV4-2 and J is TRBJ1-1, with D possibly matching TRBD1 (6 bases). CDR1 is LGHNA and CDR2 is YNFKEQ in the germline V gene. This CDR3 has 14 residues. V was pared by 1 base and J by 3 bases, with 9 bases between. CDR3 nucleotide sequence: TGTGCCAGCAGCCAAGGCACAGGGTACACTGAAGCTTTCTTT. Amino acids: CASSQGTGYTEAFF.

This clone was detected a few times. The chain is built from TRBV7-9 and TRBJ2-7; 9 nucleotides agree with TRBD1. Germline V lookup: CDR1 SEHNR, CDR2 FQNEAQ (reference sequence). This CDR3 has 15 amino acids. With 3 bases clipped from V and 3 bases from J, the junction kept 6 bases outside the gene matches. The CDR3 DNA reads TGTGCCAGCAGCTTGCCGGGACAGGGAAACTACGAGCAGTACTTC. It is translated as CASSLPGQGNYEQYF.

CDR3 amino acids: CASSQDFTGQFTYEQYF. CDR3 nucleotide sequence: TGTGCCAGCAGCCAAGATTTTACTGGGCAGTTTACCTACGAGCAGTACTTC. The chain combines TRBV3-1 (or the pseudogene TRBV3-2) with TRBJ2-7; D not resolved. Germline loops: CDR1 LGHDT, CDR2 YNNKEL (reference sequence). The V end lost 0 bases, the J end lost 2 bases, and 17 bases lay between the germline ends. This CDR3 comprises 17 residues.

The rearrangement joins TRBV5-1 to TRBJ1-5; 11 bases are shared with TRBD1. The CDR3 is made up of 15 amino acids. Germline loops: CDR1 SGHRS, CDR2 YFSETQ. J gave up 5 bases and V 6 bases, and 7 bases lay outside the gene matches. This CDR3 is CASTPGDRGDQPQHF. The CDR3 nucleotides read TGCGCCAGCACACCCGGGGACAGGGGGGATCAGCCCCAGCATTTT.

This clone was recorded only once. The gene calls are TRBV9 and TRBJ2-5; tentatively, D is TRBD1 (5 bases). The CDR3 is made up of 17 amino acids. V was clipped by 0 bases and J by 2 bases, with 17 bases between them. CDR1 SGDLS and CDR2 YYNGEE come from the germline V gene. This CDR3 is CASSVGLGRQYQETQYF. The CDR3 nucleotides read TGTGCCAGCAGCGTAGGTCTAGGAAGACAGTATCAAGAGACCCAGTACTTC.

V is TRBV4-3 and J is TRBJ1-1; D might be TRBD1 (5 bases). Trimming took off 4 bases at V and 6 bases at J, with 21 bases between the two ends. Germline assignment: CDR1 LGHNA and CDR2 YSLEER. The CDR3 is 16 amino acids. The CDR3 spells CASSPGTGVAVPEAFF. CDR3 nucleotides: TGCGCCAGCAGCCCAGGAACGGGGGTGGCGGTTCCTGAAGCTTTCTTT.

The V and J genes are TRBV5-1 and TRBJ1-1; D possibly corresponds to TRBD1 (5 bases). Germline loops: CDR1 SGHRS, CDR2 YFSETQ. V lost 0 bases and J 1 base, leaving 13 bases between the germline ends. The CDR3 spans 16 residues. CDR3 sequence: CASSLVGERGNTEAFF. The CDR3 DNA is TGCGCCAGCAGCTTGGTCGGGGAAAGGGGGAACACTGAAGCTTTCTTT.

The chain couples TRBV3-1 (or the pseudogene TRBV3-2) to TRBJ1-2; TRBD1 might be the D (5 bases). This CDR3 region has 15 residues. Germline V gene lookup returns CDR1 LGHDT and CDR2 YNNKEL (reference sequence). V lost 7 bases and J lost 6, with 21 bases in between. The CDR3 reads CASTSGGGAPHGYTF. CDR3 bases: TGTGCCAGCACCTCGGGAGGAGGGGCGCCTCATGGCTACACCTTC.

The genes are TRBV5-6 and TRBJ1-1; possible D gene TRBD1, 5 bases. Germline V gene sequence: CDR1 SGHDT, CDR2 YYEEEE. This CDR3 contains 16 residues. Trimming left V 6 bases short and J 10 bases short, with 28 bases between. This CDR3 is CASTGERGADRLGAFF. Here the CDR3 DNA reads TGTGCCAGCACCGGGGAGAGAGGGGCTGATCGATTGGGAGCTTTCTTT.

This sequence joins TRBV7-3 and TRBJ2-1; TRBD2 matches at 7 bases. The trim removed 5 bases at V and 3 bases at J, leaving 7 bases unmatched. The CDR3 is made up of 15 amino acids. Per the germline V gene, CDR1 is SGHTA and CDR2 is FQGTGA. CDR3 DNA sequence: TGTGCCAGCAGCCCGACTAGCTTGGACTACAATGAGCAGTTCTTC. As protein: CASSPTSLDYNEQFF. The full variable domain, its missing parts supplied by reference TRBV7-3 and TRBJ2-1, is GAGVSQTPSNKVTEKGKYVELRCDPISGHTALYWYRQSLGQGPEFLIYFQGTGAADDSGLPNDRFFAVRPEGSVSTLKIQRTERGDSAVYLCASSPTSLDYNEQFFGPGTRLTVL.